The next 10 T cell receptor beta chains were all read from a single sample in a study of blood T cell repertoires in COVID-19. The assay was immunoSEQ multiplex PCR, and TCRdb's table has in-frame clones only and misses some. Seen here are some 490,000 clones, over 75% observed once, and the top ten hold approximately 3%. Input material: peripheral blood. The receptors shown here come from a human donor in a cohort sampled during active COVID-19.

This clone was picked up one time. The CDR3 nucleotides read TGTGCCAGCAGCCAAGACCGCGGGGGGCGCGAGCAGTATGGCTACACCTTC. Protein product: CASSQDRGGREQYGYTF. This chain links TRBV4-2 with TRBJ1-2, with D perhaps TRBD1 (6 bases). CDR1 LGHNA and CDR2 YNFKEQ come from the germline V gene. The CDR3 consists of 17 residues. Trimming took 0 bases from V and 5 from J, leaving 19 bases between them.

This rearrangement joins TRBV7-2 to TRBJ2-2; TRBD2 matches at 7 bases. The CDR3 spans 17 residues. Per the germline V gene, CDR1 is SGHTA and CDR2 is FQGNSA. The V segment lost 1 base and the J segment 2 bases; nucleotides outside the gene matches: 7. The CDR3 coding sequence is TGTGCCAGCAGCTTAGATTGGGGACTAATTAACACCGGGGAGCTGTTTTTT. Translation gives CASSLDWGLINTGELFF.

The chain uses TRBV28 and TRBJ2-3; weak D call: TRBD2 (6 bases). Germline lookup yields CDR1 MDHEN and CDR2 SYDVKM. The CDR3 totals 14 residues. The germline V and J ends were trimmed by 6 bases and 0 bases, with 10 bases remaining between them. CDR3 amino acids: CASRKEGSTDTQYF. In DNA, the CDR3 is TGTGCCAGCAGAAAGGAGGGCAGCACAGATACGCAGTATTTT.

The chain recombines TRBV10-3 with TRBJ2-7, with TRBD1 identical over 8 bases. The V and J ends lost 0 bases and 5 bases, in that order; junction bases with no gene match: 15. Looked up from germline, CDR1 is ENHRY and CDR2 is SYGVKD. This CDR3 spans 18 amino acids. CDR3 DNA sequence: TGTGCCATCAGTGAGTCGAGTTTCGGCGACAGGGGTTGGGACGAGCAGTACTTC. Translation gives CAISESSFGDRGWDEQYF.

This chain joins TRBV6-5 and TRBJ2-1; weak D call: TRBD2 (7 bases). The CDR3 length is 16 residues. CDR1 is MNHEY, CDR2 SVGAGI, per germline. V was trimmed by 2 bases and J by 6 bases, leaving 17 bases between them. This CDR3 reads CASSYRGTTVGNEQFF. The CDR3 DNA is TGTGCCAGCAGTTACAGGGGGACTACCGTCGGCAATGAGCAGTTCTTC.

DNA for the CDR3: TGTGCCAGCAGCCAAGATACCGGGGAACCCTCGCGCACAGATACGCAGTATTTT. It encodes CASSQDTGEPSRTDTQYF. This chain uses TRBV4-2 with TRBJ2-3, with D possibly being TRBD2 (5 bases). Germline CDR1 and CDR2: LGHNA and YNFKEQ. CDR3 size: 18 residues. V gave up 0 bases and J gave up 1 base, with 17 bases separating them.

The V call is TRBV5-4, the J call TRBJ2-6, with a tentative D call TRBD2 (5 bases). The CDR3 covers 14 residues. V was cut by 4 bases and J by 1 base, with 6 bases left in between. From germline, CDR1 is SGHNT and CDR2 YYREEE (reference sequence). The CDR3 DNA follows: TGTGCCAGCAGCCGGGAATCTGGGGCCAACGTCCTGACTTTC. As protein: CASSRESGANVLTF.

V and J are TRBV9 and TRBJ2-5, with D maybe TRBD1 (6 bases). CDR1 and CDR2 (germline): SGDLS, YYNGEE. The CDR3 consists of 14 residues. V was clipped by 1 base and J by 5 bases, with 12 bases between them. The CDR3: CASSVLQGSETQYF. CDR3 DNA sequence: TGTGCCAGCAGCGTACTTCAGGGGAGCGAGACCCAGTACTTC.

The chain links TRBV7-8 to TRBJ2-3; D is perhaps TRBD2 (6 bases). CDR1 SGHVS and CDR2 FQNEAQ come from the germline V gene. The CDR3 has 17 amino acids. The germline V and J ends were trimmed by 1 base and 2 bases, with 16 bases remaining between them. The CDR3 coding sequence is TGTGCCAGCAGCTTAGTTGGAGGGACCCTAAACACAGATACGCAGTATTTT. Protein: CASSLVGGTLNTDTQYF.

V gene TRBV24-1 combines with J gene TRBJ1-2, with D tentatively TRBD1 (6 bases). The CDR3 contains 13 residues. Germline assignment: CDR1 KGHDR and CDR2 SFDVKD. V lost 5 bases and J lost 4, with 10 bases in between. DNA for the CDR3: TGTGCCACCAGTGTGGGGGCCAGCTATGGCTACACCTTC. It translates to CATSVGASYGYTF.